This T cell receptor (beta chain) was sequenced in a study of CD8 T cells in Susac syndrome. After extraction with the RNeasy kit, about 0.45 to 1 ug of the RNA was reverse transcribed using random hexamers. The CDR3 of TCR beta was amplified by immunoSEQ multiplex PCR across 54 Vbeta and 13 Jbeta. MiXCR, applied by TCRdb to the immunoSEQ multiplex PCR reads, yields one record per CDR3 protein. Of roughly 130,000 distinct CDR3 sequences listed, about 95% are singletons. Study-level results: There were over 15 Susac-specific public clones in total CD8+ repertoires and roughly 5 in CD8+ TEMRA repertoires.

Worth noting for this clonotype: The antigen is undetermined.

TEMRA cells were FACS-enriched, unlike CD8+ and CD4+ T cells, which were negatively isolated. CDR1 is DFQATT, CDR2 SNEGSKA, per germline (reference sequence). With V trimmed by 5 bases and J by 2 bases, 7 bases remained unmatched. The CDR3 spans 14 residues. The chain has TRBV20-1 and TRBJ1-1; 8 positions match TRBD1. This sequence was found in a human donor with Susac syndrome. Material for sequencing was CD8+ T cells from PBMCs. The CDR3 DNA reads as TGCAGTGCTTTTACCGGGACAGGCAACACTGAAGCTTTCTTT. Translation: CSAFTGTGNTEAFF.